Each of the 5 T cell receptor beta chains below was sequenced from the same sample in a study of blood T cell repertoires in COVID-19. The data were produced by immunoSEQ multiplex PCR, yet TCRdb's version contains in-frame clones alone and is incomplete. The data contain about 46,000 clones, 80% to 90% of them singletons. Sequences were obtained from peripheral blood. The receptor source for this set is a woman of 80 years or more with COVID-19, enrolled during active disease.

The V call is TRBV7-3, the J call TRBJ2-1, with TRBD2 as a possible D gene (5 bases). CDR1 and CDR2 (germline): SGHTA, FQGTGA. The CDR3 totals 13 residues. Between the trimmed V and J ends, which lost 5 bases and 5 bases, there was a span of 10 bases. The CDR3 DNA follows: TGTGCCAGCAGCCCTAGCCCGAACAATGAGCAGTTCTTC. Its protein is CASSPSPNNEQFF. Looking up the rest from reference TRBV7-3 and TRBJ2-1 gives the full variable domain: GAGVSQTPSNKVTEKGKYVELRCDPISGHTALYWYRQSLGQGPEFLIYFQGTGAADDSGLPNDRFFAVRPEGSVSTLKIQRTERGDSAVYLCASSPSPNNEQFFGPGTRLTVL.

This chain joins TRBV7-6 and TRBJ2-5; 14 bases line up with TRBD2. CDR1 and CDR2 (germline): SGHVS, FNYEAQ. V lost 1 base, J lost 1 base, and 2 bases stayed unmatched. The CDR3 is 17 residues long. The CDR3 nucleotides read TGTGCCAGCAGCTTAGGACTAGCGGGAGGGCTCCAAGAGACCCAGTACTTC. This gives the protein CASSLGLAGGLQETQYF.

The chain couples TRBV4-2 to TRBJ1-1; 8 positions match TRBD1. This CDR3 comprises 17 residues. Trimming took 0 bases from V and 10 from J; bases not matched to a gene: 16. Germline V gene lookup returns CDR1 LGHNA and CDR2 YNFKEQ. The CDR3 here is CASSQDWGGQGLTRAFF. In nucleotides, the CDR3 is TGTGCCAGCAGCCAAGATTGGGGAGGACAGGGTCTAACGCGAGCTTTCTTT.

The chain is built from TRBV2 and TRBJ2-3; the match to TRBD2 covers 8 bases. J was trimmed by 11 bases and V by 11 bases; bases with no gene match: 9. Germline CDR1 reads SNHLY; CDR2 reads FYNNEI. The CDR3 contains 11 residues. CDR3 loop: CAPYHRGGQYF. In DNA form, the CDR3 reads TGTGCCCCCTATCATCGGGGGGGGCAGTATTTT.

The rearrangement uses TRBV5-4 and TRBJ2-5; D perhaps matches TRBD2 (5 bases). The CDR3 has 15 amino acids. Per the germline V gene, CDR1 is SGHNT and CDR2 is YYREEE (reference sequence). The germline V and J ends were trimmed by 2 bases and 7 bases, with 18 bases remaining between them. Here the CDR3 reads CASSFRGRGERTQYF. CDR3 DNA: TGTGCCAGCAGCTTTAGAGGCCGGGGAGAACGGACCCAGTACTTC.